The present TCR beta chain was sequenced within a study of long-term antiretroviral therapy in people with HIV (dated by TCRdb to 2022 to 2024). Broadly, across the study: The earliest samples were collected approximately a decade before the 2015 WHO recommendation for immediate ART, a period when ART was typically delayed until CD4 counts fell. Whether ART initiation and durable HIV suppression were associated with changes in peripheral blood TRB repertoire composition and diversity was tested in a retrospective serial study. A total of roughly 200 cryopreserved PBMC samples were contributed to the cohort by 30 adults with confirmed HIV infection, with samples collected serially over a mean of around 6 years (range 1-12). About 35% of the 30 participants with HIV were female. No cross-contamination during QIAcube processing was seen in test extractions of a monoclonal T-cell line run alongside 30 to 35 polyclonal samples. Study-wide conclusions, independent of this receptor: A significant increase in TRB diversity was found to be associated with ART initiation, although TRB diversity was observed to remain significantly below that of transplant donor controls even after long-term ART. Expanded TRB clones identified before ART initiation dominated the repertoire across all time points, though the dominance fluctuated and decreased in many PLHIV after ART. The samples were dated from about 2004 to 2017, and the ART regimens that were used may be less effective than current ART regimens. CDR3 length ranges in HIV repertoires were narrower than in controls, and network structure suggested an antigen-experienced repertoire with only a slight naive shift after ART. Inferences about post-ART repertoire changes are limited because no data were available on ART adherence, viral resistance or therapy changes. Owing to limited PBMC availability, only the TCR beta chain was sequenced, without alpha chain pairing. Because pre-ART samples had limited cell numbers, profiling was done on unsorted PBMC rather than on sorted CD4+ and CD8+ T cells.

To be included, a participant needed at least one PBMC sample from before ART initiation plus at least two post-ART samples. Every participant with HIV received treatment in the United States of America. Cryopreserved samples of about 0.95-11 million PBMC were thawed and washed before DNA extraction. At the time of the earliest PBMC sample, participants with HIV were aged between roughly 20 and 60 years. Per participant, PBMC samples came from 1-4 timepoints prior to ART initiation and 2-8 timepoints following ART initiation, for a median of 7 samples. Serial HIV viral load, CD4+ T-cell count, ART history and demographic data were obtained for every participant. Genomic DNA was extracted from unsorted PBMC with a Qiagen kit on a QIAcube, processed in batches of 12 samples. Sequencing of the TRB variable region was done with the immunoSEQ hsTCRB v3.0 assay at survey level resolution. TRB sequencing targeted a depth of 40,000-50,000 T-cell genomes per sample. Pooled TRB libraries were sequenced on an Illumina MiSeq with a v3 150-cycle kit. In the authors' own workflow: Repertoire analysis was performed in R inside a reproducible Nextflow workflow that covered QC, data transformation and analysis. LymphoSeq2, an R package for exploring AIRR-Seq data, was used to implement custom analyses. A handful of samples that produced fewer than 5000 total TRB sequences were removed, so some 190 HIV repertoires were analyzed. Of the approximately 190 retained HIV repertoires, almost 60 were collected before and roughly 130 after ART initiation. Repertoires were downsampled to 5000 TRB nucleotide sequences, with summary statistics averaged over 100 downsampling iterations. The analysis kept only TRB sequences whose CDR3 regions were at least seven amino acids long. Two measures captured diversity: a Shannon entropy-derived clonality score and the Gini coefficient. In repertoire networks, the top 5000 CDR3 amino acid sequences were linked whenever an edit distance of one separated two sequences. Antigen specificity groups and MHC restriction were predicted for TRB CDR3 amino acid sequences with GLIPH2. To flag known CMV, EBV, HIV or tissue antigen associations, CDR3 amino acid sequences were matched against VDJdb and McPAS-TCR. Pre-ART, post-ART and control groups were compared with Wilcoxon signed-rank tests and Holm-Bonferroni correction. What TCRdb holds here is the immuneACCESS table cut down to in-frame rearrangements. Part of the clones is not present; checked against another copy, under half of the missing clones reflect an unresolved V gene, and the others are unexplained. The DNA was the basis for D and trimming; V, J and clone size are from that table. This sample has about 23,000 clones in its table, and roughly 83% of those were observed once. About 15% of the sample is in the top ten clones.

Points on this clone: Its antigen remains undetermined. There are no base qualities to consult, and no much larger clone falls within one base.

For CDR1 and CDR2, the germline V gene (reference sequence) lists GTSNPN and SVGIG. The trim is 2 bases for V and 5 bases for J, with a gap of 9 bases between the germline ends. The CDR3 sequence holds 13 residues, the cysteine and phenylalanine included. Solely the CDR3 DNA is kept, with 39 bases framed from the first base. The source is a man aged 30-40 years with HIV. Material: unsorted PBMCs, obtained roughly 4.5 years after starting antiretroviral therapy. The chain employs TRBV30 and TRBJ2-2; a confident D gene designation cannot be given. The CDR3 here reads CAWSPGLTGELFF. The DNA reads as follows: TGTGCCTGGAGTCCAGGATTAACCGGGGAGCTGTTTTTT.